One sample yielded the 2 T cell receptor beta chains listed below, sequenced in a study of T cells after posttransplantation cyclophosphamide. The naive gate required viable CD3+CD4+ or CD3+CD8+ cells with CCR7+CD45RA+CD45RO-CD95-CD27+CD28+ phenotype. The method was immunoSEQ multiplex PCR; TCRdb's version includes in-frame clones alone and lacks a portion of them. In the table there are some 20,000 clones, less than 99% of which are singletons. Material: naive CD4+ T cells sorted from PBMCs. The receptor set was obtained from a man aged 35 to 55 in good health, CMV-negative, and a related stem cell transplant donor.

CDR3 loop: CASSQVWQGEPGANVLTF. In DNA, the CDR3 is TGCGCCAGCAGCCAAGTTTGGCAGGGGGAGCCTGGGGCCAACGTCCTGACTTTC. This chain links TRBV4-1 with TRBJ2-6; 7 bases are a match to TRBD1. The ends lost 1 base at V and 2 bases at J; junction bases unmatched: 8. Germline V gives CDR1 MGHRA, CDR2 YSYEKL. The CDR3 loop spans 18 amino acids.

This sequence joins TRBV11-2 and TRBJ2-7; D is unclear. Per the germline V gene, CDR1 is SGHAT and CDR2 is FQNNGV. The V end was cut by 4 bases, the J end by 4 bases, with 2 bases between. The CDR3 contains 10 residues. The CDR3 DNA reads as TGTGCCAGCAGCTCTTACGAGCAGTACTTC. It yields the protein CASSSYEQYF.